Sequencing of this T cell receptor beta chain was carried out in a study of STAT5B mutations in CD4+ large granular lymphocyte leukemia. Findings and caveats of the study: Without putative leukemic clones, patient CD4-sorted repertoires remained more clonal than healthy CD4+ repertoires.

The CDR3 loop spans 15 amino acids. Germline V gene sequence: CDR1 MNHNY, CDR2 SVGAGI (reference sequence). Unmatched junction bases numbered 9, after V lost 6 bases and J lost 7 bases. Using immunoSEQ multiplex PCR, the repertoire was profiled, and TCRdb retains in-frame clones only, with some absent. Seen here are tens of thousands of clones, roughly 83% observed once, and the top ten hold approximately 0.32%. For this clone: Its antigen is currently unknown.

This rearrangement joins TRBV6-6 to TRBJ1-4, with 9 bases matching TRBD1. The specimen sequenced was CD4+ T cells from blood buffy coats. The TCR sequence derives from a human donor in good health. The CDR3 nucleotides are TGTGCCAGCAGCCCAGGACAGGGGTTGAGTGAAAAACTGTTTTTT. Encoded protein: CASSPGQGLSEKLFF.